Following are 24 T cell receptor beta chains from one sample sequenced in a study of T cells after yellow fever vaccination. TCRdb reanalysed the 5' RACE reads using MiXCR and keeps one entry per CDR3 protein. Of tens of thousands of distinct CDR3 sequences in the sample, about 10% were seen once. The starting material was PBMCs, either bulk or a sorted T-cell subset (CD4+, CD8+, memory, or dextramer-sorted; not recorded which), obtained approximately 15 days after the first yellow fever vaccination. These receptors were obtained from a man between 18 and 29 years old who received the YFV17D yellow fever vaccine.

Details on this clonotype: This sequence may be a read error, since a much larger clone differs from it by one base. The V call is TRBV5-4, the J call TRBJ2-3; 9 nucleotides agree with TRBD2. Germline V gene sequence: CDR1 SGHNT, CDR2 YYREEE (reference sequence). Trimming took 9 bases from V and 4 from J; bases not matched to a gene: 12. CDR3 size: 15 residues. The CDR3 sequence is CATLVAGGMSDTQYF. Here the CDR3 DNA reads TGTGCCACACTAGTGGCGGGGGGGATGTCAGATACGCAGTATTTT.

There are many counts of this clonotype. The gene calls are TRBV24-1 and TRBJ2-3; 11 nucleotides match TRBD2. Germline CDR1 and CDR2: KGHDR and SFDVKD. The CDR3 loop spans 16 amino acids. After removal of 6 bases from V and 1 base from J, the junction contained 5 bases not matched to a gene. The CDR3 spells CATSKTSGDRTDTQYF. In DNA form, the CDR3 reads TGTGCCACCAGTAAGACTAGCGGGGACCGCACAGATACGCAGTATTTT.

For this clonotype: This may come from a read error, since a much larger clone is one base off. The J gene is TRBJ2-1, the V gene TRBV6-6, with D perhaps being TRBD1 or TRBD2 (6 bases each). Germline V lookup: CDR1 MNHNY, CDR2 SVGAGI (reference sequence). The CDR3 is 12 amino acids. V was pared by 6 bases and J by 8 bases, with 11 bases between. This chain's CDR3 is CASSGGRDEQFF. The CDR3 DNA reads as TGTGCCAGCAGCGGGGGCCGGGATGAGCAGTTCTTC.

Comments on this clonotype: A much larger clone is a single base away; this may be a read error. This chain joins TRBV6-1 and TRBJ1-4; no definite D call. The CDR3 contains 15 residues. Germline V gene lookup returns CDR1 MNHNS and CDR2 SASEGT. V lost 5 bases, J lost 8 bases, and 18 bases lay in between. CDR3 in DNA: TGTGCCAGCAGTCTCGGGTTCAAAGTTGGGGAAAAACTGTTTTTT. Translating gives CASSLGFKVGEKLFF.

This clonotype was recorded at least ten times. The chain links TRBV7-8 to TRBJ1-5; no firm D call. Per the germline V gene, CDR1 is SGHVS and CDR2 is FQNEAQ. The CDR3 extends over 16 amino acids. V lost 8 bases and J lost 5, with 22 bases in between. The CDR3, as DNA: TGTGCCAGCGGGTTGGGAAATGGGCTCATAGATCAGCCCCAGCATTTT. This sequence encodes CASGLGNGLIDQPQHF.

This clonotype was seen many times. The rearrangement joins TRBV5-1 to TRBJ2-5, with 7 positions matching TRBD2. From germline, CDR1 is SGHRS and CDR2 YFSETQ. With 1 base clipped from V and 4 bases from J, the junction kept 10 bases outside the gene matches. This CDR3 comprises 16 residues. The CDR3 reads CASSLLPGTTRETQYF. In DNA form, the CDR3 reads TGCGCCAGCAGCTTGTTGCCCGGGACTACCCGAGAGACCCAGTACTTC.

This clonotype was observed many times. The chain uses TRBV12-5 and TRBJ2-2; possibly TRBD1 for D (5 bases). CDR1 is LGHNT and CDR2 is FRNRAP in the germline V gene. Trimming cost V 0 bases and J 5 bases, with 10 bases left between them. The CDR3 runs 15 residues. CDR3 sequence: CASGLVLQGTGELFF. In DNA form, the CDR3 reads TGTGCTAGTGGTTTGGTACTGCAGGGTACCGGGGAGCTGTTTTTT. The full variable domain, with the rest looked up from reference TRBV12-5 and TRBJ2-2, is DARVTQTPRHKVTEMGQEVTMRCQPILGHNTVFWYRQTMMQGLELLAYFRNRAPLDDSGMPKDRFSAEMPDATLATLKIQPSEPRDSAVYFCASGLVLQGTGELFFGEGSRLTVL.

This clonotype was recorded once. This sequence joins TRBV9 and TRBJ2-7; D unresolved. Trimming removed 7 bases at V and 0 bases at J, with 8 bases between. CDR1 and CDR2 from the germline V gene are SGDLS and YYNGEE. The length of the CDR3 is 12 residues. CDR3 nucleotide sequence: TGTGCCAGCCCCTCCGTCTCCTACGAGCAGTACTTC. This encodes CASPSVSYEQYF.

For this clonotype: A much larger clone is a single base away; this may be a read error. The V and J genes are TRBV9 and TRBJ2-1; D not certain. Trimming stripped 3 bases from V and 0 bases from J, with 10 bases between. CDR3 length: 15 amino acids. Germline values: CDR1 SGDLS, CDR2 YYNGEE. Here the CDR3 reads CASSGAWSSYNEQFF. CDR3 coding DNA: TGTGCCAGCAGCGGTGCTTGGAGCTCCTACAATGAGCAGTTCTTC.

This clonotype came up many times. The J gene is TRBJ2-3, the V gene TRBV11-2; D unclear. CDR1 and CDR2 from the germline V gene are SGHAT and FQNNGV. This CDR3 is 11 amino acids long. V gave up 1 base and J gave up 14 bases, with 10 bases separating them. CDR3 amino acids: CASSLGRRLYF. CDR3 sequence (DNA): TGTGCCAGCAGCTTAGGTAGAAGGTTGTATTTT.

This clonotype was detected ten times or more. The CDR3 here is CSGAQPEEEQFF. The CDR3 coding sequence is TGCAGTGGCGCGCAGCCCGAGGAGGAGCAGTTCTTC. V and J are TRBV20-1 and TRBJ2-1; unclear D gene. With 7 bases removed from V and 10 bases from J, the gap between germline ends came to 17 bases. The V gene's germline CDR1 is DFQATT and CDR2 SNEGSKA (reference sequence). The CDR3 contains 12 residues.

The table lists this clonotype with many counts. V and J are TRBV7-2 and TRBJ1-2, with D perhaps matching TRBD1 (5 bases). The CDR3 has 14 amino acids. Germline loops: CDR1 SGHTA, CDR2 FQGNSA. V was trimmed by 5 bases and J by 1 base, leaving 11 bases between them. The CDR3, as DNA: TGTGCCAGCAGCGCCGCAGGGTATAACTATGGCTACACCTTC. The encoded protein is CASSAAGYNYGYTF.

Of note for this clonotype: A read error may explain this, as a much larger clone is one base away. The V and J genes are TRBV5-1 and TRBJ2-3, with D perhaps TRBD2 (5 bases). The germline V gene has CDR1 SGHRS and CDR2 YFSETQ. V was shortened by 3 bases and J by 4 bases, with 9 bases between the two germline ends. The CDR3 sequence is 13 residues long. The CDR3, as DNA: TGCGCCAGCAGCTCGACTAACGCAGATACGCAGTATTTT. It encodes CASSSTNADTQYF.

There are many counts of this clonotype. CDR3 sequence (DNA): TGTGCCAGCCGCAGTTATAATTCACCCCTCCACTTT. Its protein product is CASRSYNSPLHF. The genes are TRBV6-5 and TRBJ1-6; D gene uncertain. The germline V gene has CDR1 MNHEY and CDR2 SVGAGI. The CDR3 consists of 12 residues. V shed 8 bases and J shed 4 bases, with 6 bases lying between them.

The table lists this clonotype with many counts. The CDR3 region is CASSQSLGLAGGCTDTQYF. CDR3 nucleotide sequence: TGCGCCAGCAGTCAATCTCTCGGGCTAGCGGGGGGGTGCACAGATACGCAGTATTTT. The chain couples TRBV23-1 to TRBJ2-3, with 12 nucleotides matching TRBD2. TRBV23-1 is marked as an open reading frame, function uncertain. The J segment lost 1 base and the V segment lost 0 bases, leaving 8 bases of the junction unmatched. The CDR3 contains 19 residues.

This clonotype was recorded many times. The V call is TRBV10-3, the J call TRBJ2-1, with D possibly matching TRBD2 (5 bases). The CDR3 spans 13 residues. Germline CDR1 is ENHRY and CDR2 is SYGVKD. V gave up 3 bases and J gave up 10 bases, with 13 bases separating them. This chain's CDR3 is CAISDRGLREQFF. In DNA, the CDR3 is TGTGCCATCAGTGATCGGGGTCTGAGAGAGCAGTTCTTC.

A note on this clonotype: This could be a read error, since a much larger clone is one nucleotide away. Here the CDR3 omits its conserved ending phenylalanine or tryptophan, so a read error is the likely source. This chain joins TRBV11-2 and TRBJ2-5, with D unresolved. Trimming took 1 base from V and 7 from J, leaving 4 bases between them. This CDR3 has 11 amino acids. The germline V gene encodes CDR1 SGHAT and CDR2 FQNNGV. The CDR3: CASSLGGTQYL. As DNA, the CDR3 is TGTGCCAGCAGCTTAGGAGGGACCCAGTACCTC.

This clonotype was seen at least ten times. The CDR3 DNA reads TGCGCCAGCAGTAAGAGCTCCTACAATGAGCAGTTCTTC. Protein product: CASSKSSYNEQFF. This chain links TRBV5-1 with TRBJ2-1; D unclear. V was cut by 5 bases and J by 0 bases, with 6 bases left in between. This CDR3 region has 13 residues. Germline V gene lookup returns CDR1 SGHRS and CDR2 YFSETQ.

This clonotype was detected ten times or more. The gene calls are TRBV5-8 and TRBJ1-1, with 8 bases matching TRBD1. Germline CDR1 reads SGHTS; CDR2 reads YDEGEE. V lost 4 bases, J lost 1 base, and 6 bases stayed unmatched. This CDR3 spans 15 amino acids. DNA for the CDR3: TGTGCCAGCAGCCTTACGCAGGGGGCGAACACTGAAGCTTTCTTT. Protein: CASSLTQGANTEAFF.

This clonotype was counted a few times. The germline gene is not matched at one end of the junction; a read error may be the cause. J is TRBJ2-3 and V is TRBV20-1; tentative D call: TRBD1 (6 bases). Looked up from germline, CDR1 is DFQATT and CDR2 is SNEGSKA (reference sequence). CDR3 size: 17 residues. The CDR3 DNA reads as TGCTGTGCTAGACGACCAGGGGACGGGCTGTGGGCAGATACGCAGTATTTT. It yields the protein CCARRPGDGLWADTQYF.

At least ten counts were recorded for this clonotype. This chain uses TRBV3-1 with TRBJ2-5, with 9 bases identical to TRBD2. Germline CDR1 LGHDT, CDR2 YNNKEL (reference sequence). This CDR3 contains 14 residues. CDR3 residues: CASTGLAGRETQYF. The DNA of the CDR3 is TGTGCTTCGACCGGCCTAGCGGGGAGGGAGACCCAGTACTTC.

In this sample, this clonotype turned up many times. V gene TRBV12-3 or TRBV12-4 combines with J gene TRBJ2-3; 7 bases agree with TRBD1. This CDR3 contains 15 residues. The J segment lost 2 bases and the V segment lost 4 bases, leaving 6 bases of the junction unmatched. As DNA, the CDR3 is TGTGCCAGCAGTTGGGGACAGCGCCTCACAGATACGCAGTATTTT. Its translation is CASSWGQRLTDTQYF.

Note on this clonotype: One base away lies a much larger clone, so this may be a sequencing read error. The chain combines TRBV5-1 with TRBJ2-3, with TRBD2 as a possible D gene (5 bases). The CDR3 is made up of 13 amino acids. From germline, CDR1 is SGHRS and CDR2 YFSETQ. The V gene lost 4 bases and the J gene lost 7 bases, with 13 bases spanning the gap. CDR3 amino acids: CASSQAEKNTQYF. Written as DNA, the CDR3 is TGCGCCAGCAGCCAAGCGGAGAAAAATACGCAGTATTTT.

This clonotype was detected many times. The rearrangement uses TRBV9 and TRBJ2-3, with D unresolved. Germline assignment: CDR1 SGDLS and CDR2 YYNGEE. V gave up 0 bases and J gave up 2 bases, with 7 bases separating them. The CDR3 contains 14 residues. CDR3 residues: CASSVGGYTDTQYF. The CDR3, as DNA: TGTGCCAGCAGCGTAGGGGGATACACAGATACGCAGTATTTT.